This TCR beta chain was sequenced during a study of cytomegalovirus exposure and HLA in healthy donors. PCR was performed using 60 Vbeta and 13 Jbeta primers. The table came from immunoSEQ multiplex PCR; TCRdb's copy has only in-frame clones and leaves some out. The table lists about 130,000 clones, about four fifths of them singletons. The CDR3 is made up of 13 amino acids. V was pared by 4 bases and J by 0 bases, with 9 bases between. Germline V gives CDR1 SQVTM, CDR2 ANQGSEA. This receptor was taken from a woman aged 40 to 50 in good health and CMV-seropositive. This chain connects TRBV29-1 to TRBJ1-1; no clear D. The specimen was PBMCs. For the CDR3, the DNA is TGCAGCGTTGCCCCGGGGTTGAACACTGAAGCTTTCTTT. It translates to CSVAPGLNTEAFF.